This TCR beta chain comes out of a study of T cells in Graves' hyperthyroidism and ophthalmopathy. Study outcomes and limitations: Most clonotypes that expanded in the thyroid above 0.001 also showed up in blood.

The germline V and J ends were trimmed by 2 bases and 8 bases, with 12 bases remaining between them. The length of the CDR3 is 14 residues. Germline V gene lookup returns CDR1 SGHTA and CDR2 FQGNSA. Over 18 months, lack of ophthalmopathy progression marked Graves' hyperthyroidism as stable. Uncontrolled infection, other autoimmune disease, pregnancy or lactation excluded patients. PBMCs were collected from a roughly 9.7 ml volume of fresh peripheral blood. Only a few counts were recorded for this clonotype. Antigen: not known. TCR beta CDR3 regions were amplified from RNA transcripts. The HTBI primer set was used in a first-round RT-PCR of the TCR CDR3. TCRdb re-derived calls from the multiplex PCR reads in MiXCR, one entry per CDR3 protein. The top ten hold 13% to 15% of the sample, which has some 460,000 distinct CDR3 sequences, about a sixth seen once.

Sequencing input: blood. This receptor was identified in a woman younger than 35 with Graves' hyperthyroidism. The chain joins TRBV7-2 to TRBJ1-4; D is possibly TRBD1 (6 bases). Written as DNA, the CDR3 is TGTGCCAGCAGCTTACGGGACATGGGGGAAAAACTGTTTTTT. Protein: CASSLRDMGEKLFF.